These T cell receptor beta chains were read from a single sample in a study of blood T cell repertoires in COVID-19. This table comes from immunoSEQ multiplex PCR, and its TCRdb copy is limited to in-frame clones, with some not included. The profile shows over 35,000 clones, about 86% of them singletons. Specimen: peripheral blood. Receptor source: a man in his forties or fifties with COVID-19, enrolled during active disease. The CDR3 runs from the conserved cysteine through the conserved F or W. Fields, in order: V gene, clone size, D gene, J gene, CDR3 DNA, CDR3 protein. The D gene is left open where the match is weak. Not all rows give a size; the values are once, few, many and, for expanded clones, a class.

V gene: TRBV12-3/TRBV12-4
clone size: NA
D gene: NA
J gene: TRBJ1-5
CDR3 DNA: TGTGCCAGCAGTTTATTCGGGCAGCCCCAGCATTTT
CDR3 protein: CASSLFGQPQHF

V gene: TRBV2
clone size: NA
D gene: TRBD2
J gene: TRBJ2-5
CDR3 DNA: TGTGCCAGCAATAAGCGGGGGGGCCAGGGAGAGACCCAGTACTTC
CDR3 protein: CASNKRGGQGETQYF

V gene: TRBV30
clone size: NA
D gene: TRBD2
J gene: TRBJ2-7
CDR3 DNA: TGTGCCTGGAGGGGACTAGCGGATAACCTACGAATCTACGAGCAGTACTTC
CDR3 protein: CAWRGLADNLRIYEQYF

V gene: TRBV19
clone size: NA
D gene: NA
J gene: TRBJ1-1
CDR3 DNA: TGTGCCAGTAGTATGATTGGGGGGACTGAAGCTTTCTTT
CDR3 protein: CASSMIGGTEAFF

V gene: TRBV11-2
clone size: few
D gene: NA
J gene: TRBJ1-3
CDR3 DNA: TGTGCCAGCAGCTTAGGTACGGGTGGCTCTGGAAACACCATATATTTT
CDR3 protein: CASSLGTGGSGNTIYF

V gene: TRBV10-3
clone size: NA
D gene: TRBD1
J gene: TRBJ1-3
CDR3 DNA: TGTGCCATCACAGGGGGCTCTGGAAACACCATATATTTT
CDR3 protein: CAITGGSGNTIYF

V gene: TRBV7-2
clone size: NA
D gene: NA
J gene: TRBJ2-7
CDR3 DNA: TGTGCCAGCAGCTTAGACAGGTTATCCTACGAGCAGTACTTC
CDR3 protein: CASSLDRLSYEQYF

V gene: TRBV5-1
clone size: NA
D gene: TRBD2
J gene: TRBJ2-5
CDR3 DNA: TGCGCCAGCAGCTTGTTTTTGGCGGGGGGACAAGAGACCCAGTACTTC
CDR3 protein: CASSLFLAGGQETQYF

V gene: TRBV5-4
clone size: NA
D gene: NA
J gene: TRBJ1-6
CDR3 DNA: TGTGCCAGTAGCTTTGACAGCAATTATAATTCACCCCTCCACTTT
CDR3 protein: CASSFDSNYNSPLHF

V gene: TRBV7-8
clone size: NA
D gene: NA
J gene: TRBJ1-4
CDR3 DNA: TGTGCCAGCGGGGGGACGTTTTCAACTAATGAAAAACTGTTTTTT
CDR3 protein: CASGGTFSTNEKLFF

V gene: TRBV2
clone size: few
D gene: TRBD1
J gene: TRBJ1-2
CDR3 DNA: TGTGCCAGCAGGGGGACAGGTGTGAATGGCTACACCTTC
CDR3 protein: CASRGTGVNGYTF

V gene: TRBV5-1
clone size: NA
D gene: NA
J gene: TRBJ1-6
CDR3 DNA: TGCGCCAGCAGCTTGTACACTAATTCACCCCTCCACTTT
CDR3 protein: CASSLYTNSPLHF

V gene: TRBV9
clone size: few
D gene: NA
J gene: TRBJ2-3
CDR3 DNA: TGTGCCAGCAGCGTAGACACCCTGGCAGATACGCAGTATTTT
CDR3 protein: CASSVDTLADTQYF

V gene: TRBV5-1
clone size: NA
D gene: NA
J gene: TRBJ2-1
CDR3 DNA: TGCGCCAGCAGACAGGGAATAGACAATGAGCAGTTCTTC
CDR3 protein: CASRQGIDNEQFF

V gene: TRBV29-1
clone size: NA
D gene: TRBD1
J gene: TRBJ1-5
CDR3 DNA: TGCAGCGCTCCAGGGACAGGGGAGGATCAGCCCCAGCATTTT
CDR3 protein: CSAPGTGEDQPQHF

V gene: TRBV24-1
clone size: NA
D gene: TRBD1
J gene: TRBJ2-2
CDR3 DNA: TGTGCCACCAGGGGTAGGACAGGGAACACCGGGGAGCTGTTTTTT
CDR3 protein: CATRGRTGNTGELFF

V gene: TRBV6-2/TRBV6-3
clone size: NA
D gene: NA
J gene: TRBJ2-2
CDR3 DNA: TGTGCCAGCAGTACGGGGGTGATGGACACCGGGGAGCTGTTTTTT
CDR3 protein: CASSTGVMDTGELFF

V gene: TRBV2
clone size: NA
D gene: TRBD1
J gene: TRBJ1-6
CDR3 DNA: TGTGCCAGCCGCCTAAGGACAGGACAGAATTCACCCCTCCACTTT
CDR3 protein: CASRLRTGQNSPLHF

V gene: TRBV7-2
clone size: once
D gene: NA
J gene: TRBJ2-7
CDR3 DNA: TGTGCCAGCAGCTTAGTCACAGGCACCTACGAGCAGTACTTC
CDR3 protein: CASSLVTGTYEQYF

V gene: TRBV2
clone size: NA
D gene: NA
J gene: TRBJ2-5
CDR3 DNA: TGTGCCAGCCAGGTCTTCAATAGGGAGACCCAGTACTTC
CDR3 protein: CASQVFNRETQYF

V gene: TRBV7-2
clone size: NA
D gene: TRBD2
J gene: TRBJ2-7
CDR3 DNA: TGTGCCAGCAGCTCGGGACTAGCGGCGGGGGAGCAGTACTTC
CDR3 protein: CASSSGLAAGEQYF

V gene: TRBV6-6
clone size: NA
D gene: NA
J gene: TRBJ1-5
CDR3 DNA: TGTGCCAGCAGTTACGTCGGGGTTTCGAGCAATCAGCCCCAGCATTTT
CDR3 protein: CASSYVGVSSNQPQHF

V gene: TRBV10-1
clone size: NA
D gene: NA
J gene: TRBJ2-2
CDR3 DNA: TGCGCCAGCAGCCAAATGCGAGGTGCCGGGGAGCTGTTTTTT
CDR3 protein: CASSQMRGAGELFF

V gene: TRBV24-1
clone size: NA
D gene: TRBD2
J gene: TRBJ2-1
CDR3 DNA: TGTGCCACCAGTTTTAGCGGGGCCAACTACAATGAGCAGTTCTTC
CDR3 protein: CATSFSGANYNEQFF

V gene: TRBV10-1
clone size: few
D gene: NA
J gene: TRBJ1-4
CDR3 DNA: TGCGCCAGCAATTTTAGTGAAAAACTGTTTTTT
CDR3 protein: CASNFSEKLFF

V gene: TRBV3-1/TRBV3-2
clone size: NA
D gene: NA
J gene: TRBJ2-7
CDR3 DNA: TGTGCCAGCAGCCCACACCACAGCAGGCAGATCTACGAGCAGTACTTC
CDR3 protein: CASSPHHSRQIYEQYF

V gene: TRBV7-9
clone size: NA
D gene: NA
J gene: TRBJ2-7
CDR3 DNA: TGTGCCAGCAGCCCCCAGGTCGGCTCCTACGAGCAGTACTTC
CDR3 protein: CASSPQVGSYEQYF

V gene: TRBV6-6
clone size: NA
D gene: NA
J gene: TRBJ2-7
CDR3 DNA: TGTGCCAGCAAACAGGGTGGGGGACCCGCCTACGAGCAGTACTTC
CDR3 protein: CASKQGGGPAYEQYF

V gene: TRBV11-2
clone size: NA
D gene: NA
J gene: TRBJ2-7
CDR3 DNA: TGTGCCAGCAGCTTAGAAGTCTCTAACGAGCAGTACTTC
CDR3 protein: CASSLEVSNEQYF

V gene: TRBV29-1
clone size: NA
D gene: TRBD2
J gene: TRBJ2-1
CDR3 DNA: TGCAGCCCTACTAGCGGGGCACACAATGAGCAGTTCTTC
CDR3 protein: CSPTSGAHNEQFF

V gene: TRBV11-2
clone size: NA
D gene: TRBD2
J gene: TRBJ2-3
CDR3 DNA: TGTGCCAGCAGCTCCAAGACTAGCGCAGTGACAGATACGCAGTATTTT
CDR3 protein: CASSSKTSAVTDTQYF

V gene: TRBV6-1
clone size: once
D gene: NA
J gene: TRBJ2-7
CDR3 DNA: TGTGCCAGCAGTGAAACCTTTGACACACGTTCCTACGAGCAGTACTTC
CDR3 protein: CASSETFDTRSYEQYF

V gene: TRBV11-2
clone size: NA
D gene: NA
J gene: TRBJ2-2
CDR3 DNA: TGTGCCAGCAGCTTAAAGGCCGAGGACTATAAAAACACCGGGGAGCTGTTTTTT
CDR3 protein: CASSLKAEDYKNTGELFF

V gene: TRBV18
clone size: NA
D gene: NA
J gene: TRBJ2-1
CDR3 DNA: TGTGCCAGCTCACCAAGGACAGTGTCCTCCTACAATGAGCAGTTCTTC
CDR3 protein: CASSPRTVSSYNEQFF

V gene: TRBV19
clone size: once
D gene: TRBD1
J gene: TRBJ2-7
CDR3 DNA: TGTGCCAGCATCACTCGGGACAGATCCTACGAGCAGTACTTC
CDR3 protein: CASITRDRSYEQYF

V gene: TRBV27
clone size: NA
D gene: NA
J gene: TRBJ1-2
CDR3 DNA: TGTGCCAGCGCCCCGTTTGGGCCCTATGGCTACACCTTC
CDR3 protein: CASAPFGPYGYTF

V gene: TRBV30
clone size: once
D gene: TRBD1
J gene: TRBJ1-1
CDR3 DNA: TGTGCCTGGATTCGGAGGGGGCGAAACACTGAAGCTTTCTTT
CDR3 protein: CAWIRRGRNTEAFF

V gene: TRBV10-3
clone size: NA
D gene: TRBD1
J gene: TRBJ2-3
CDR3 DNA: TGTGCCATCAGTGGGGTTTCGGGACAGGTGATTAATACGCAGTATTTT
CDR3 protein: CAISGVSGQVINTQYF

V gene: TRBV30
clone size: NA
D gene: NA
J gene: TRBJ1-2
CDR3 DNA: TGTGCCTGGAGTGACGCGGGGTTGGTCTATGGCTACACCTTC
CDR3 protein: CAWSDAGLVYGYTF

V gene: TRBV9
clone size: few
D gene: TRBD1
J gene: TRBJ1-2
CDR3 DNA: TGTGCCAGCAGCGCAGAACAGACAGGGTTGGGGACCACCTTC
CDR3 protein: CASSAEQTGLGTTF

V gene: TRBV5-1
clone size: NA
D gene: TRBD1
J gene: TRBJ1-2
CDR3 DNA: TGCGCCAGCAGCTTGGGCCGGACAGGGATGATTGCTAACTATGGCTACACCTTC
CDR3 protein: CASSLGRTGMIANYGYTF